This TCR beta chain was captured in a study of cytomegalovirus exposure and HLA in healthy donors. For this clone: The antigen is unknown.

The CDR3 contains 16 residues. The J segment lost 7 bases and the V segment lost 2 bases, leaving 9 bases of the junction unmatched. The germline V gene has CDR1 LGHNA and CDR2 YSLEER. Study-wide points: Specific recognition of CMV antigens was confirmed in vitro for a few chains (all CMV-associated). A list of around 150 TCR beta chains associated with cytomegalovirus was given. The classifier reportedly diagnosed cytomegalovirus status with high sensitivity and specificity.

The validation cohort, a group of around 130 subjects, included the donors and was separate from the approximately 660-subject first cohort. The method was immunoSEQ multiplex PCR; TCRdb's version includes in-frame clones alone and lacks a portion of them. Found here are 150,000 to 200,000 clones, 75% to 90% of them singletons; the top ten hold approximately 7%. The chain has TRBV4-3 and TRBJ2-4; 9 nucleotides agree with TRBD1. This sequence was found in a man aged 18 to 30 in good health and CMV-seropositive. The sequencing input was PBMCs. CDR3 sequence reads: CASSQSPGTGSNIQYF. In DNA form, the CDR3 reads TGCGCCAGCAGCCAATCCCCCGGGACAGGGAGCAACATTCAGTACTTC.